This T cell receptor (beta chain) comes out of a study of PD-L1 blockade in urothelial cancer. Background on the study: About nine tenths of the roughly 30 patients comprised males who had bladder-origin urothelial cancer. A median of roughly 150,000 T cells was found in the blood samples.

The CDR3 covers 11 residues. V was cut by 6 bases and J by 3 bases, with 6 bases left in between. Germline lookup yields CDR1 SQVTM and CDR2 ANQGSEA. Noted time point: peripheral blood 6 weeks after treatment start. The patients had locally advanced or metastatic urothelial carcinoma. The data were produced by immunoSEQ multiplex PCR, yet TCRdb's version contains in-frame clones alone and is incomplete. The sample yields under 55,000 clones, 82% seen once. Material: PBMCs, obtained around atezolizumab (anti-PD-L1) treatment. The receptor comes from a man in his fifties or sixties with urothelial cancer. The chain couples TRBV29-1 to TRBJ2-1; D is unresolved. CDR3 sequence reads: CSVLFYNEQFF. The CDR3 nucleotides read TGCAGCGTCCTATTCTACAATGAGCAGTTCTTC.